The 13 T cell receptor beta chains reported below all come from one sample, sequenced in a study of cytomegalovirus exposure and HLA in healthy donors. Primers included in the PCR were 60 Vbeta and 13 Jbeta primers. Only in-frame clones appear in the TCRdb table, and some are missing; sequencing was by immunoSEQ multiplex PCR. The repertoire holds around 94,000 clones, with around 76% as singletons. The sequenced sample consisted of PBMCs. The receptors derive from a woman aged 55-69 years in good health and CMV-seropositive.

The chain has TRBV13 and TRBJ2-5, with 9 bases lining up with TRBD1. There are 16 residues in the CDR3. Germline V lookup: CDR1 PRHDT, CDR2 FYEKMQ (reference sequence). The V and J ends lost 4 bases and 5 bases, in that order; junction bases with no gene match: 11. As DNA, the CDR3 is TGTGCCAGCAGCTATATCAGGACAGGGGTTGGGGAGACCCAGTACTTC. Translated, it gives CASSYIRTGVGETQYF.

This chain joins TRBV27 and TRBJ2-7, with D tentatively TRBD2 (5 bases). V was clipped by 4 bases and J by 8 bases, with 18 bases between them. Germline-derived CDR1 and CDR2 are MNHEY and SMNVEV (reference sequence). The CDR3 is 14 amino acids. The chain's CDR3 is CASSYAGHPVKQYF. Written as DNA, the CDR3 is TGTGCCAGCAGTTACGCGGGCCACCCGGTCAAGCAGTACTTC.

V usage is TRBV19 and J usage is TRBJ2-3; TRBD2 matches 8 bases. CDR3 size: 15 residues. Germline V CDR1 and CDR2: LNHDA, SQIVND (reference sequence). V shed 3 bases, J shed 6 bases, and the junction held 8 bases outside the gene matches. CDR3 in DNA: TGTGCCAGTAGTATGGCGGGAGGAGGTGTGGATACGCAGTATTTT. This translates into CASSMAGGGVDTQYF.

CDR3 residues: CASSFPGAHEQYF. In nucleotides, the CDR3 is TGTGCCAGCAGCTTCCCAGGGGCCCACGAGCAGTACTTC. The chain has TRBV5-8 and TRBJ2-7, with TRBD1 as a possible D gene (6 bases). The V end was cut by 2 bases, the J end by 5 bases, with 11 bases between. Per germline, CDR1 SGHTS and CDR2 YDEGEE. The CDR3 is 13 amino acids.

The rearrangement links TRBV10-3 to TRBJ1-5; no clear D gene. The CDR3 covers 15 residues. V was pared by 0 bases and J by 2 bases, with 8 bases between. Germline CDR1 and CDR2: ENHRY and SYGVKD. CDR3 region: CAISESLSGNQPQHF. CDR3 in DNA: TGTGCCATCAGTGAGTCGTTATCTGGCAATCAGCCCCAGCATTTT.

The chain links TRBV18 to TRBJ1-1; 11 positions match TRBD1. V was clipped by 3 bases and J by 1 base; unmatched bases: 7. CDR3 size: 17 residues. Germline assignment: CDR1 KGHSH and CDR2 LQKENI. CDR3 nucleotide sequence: TGTGCCAGCTCACCCTTAAGCGGGACAGGGGGGAACACTGAAGCTTTCTTT. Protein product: CASSPLSGTGGNTEAFF.

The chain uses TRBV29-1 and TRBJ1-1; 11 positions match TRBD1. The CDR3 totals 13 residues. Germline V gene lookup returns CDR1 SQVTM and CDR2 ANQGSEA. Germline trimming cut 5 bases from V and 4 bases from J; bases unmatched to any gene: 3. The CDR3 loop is CSVLGQGGTEAFF. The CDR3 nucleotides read TGCAGCGTTTTGGGACAGGGGGGCACTGAAGCTTTCTTT.

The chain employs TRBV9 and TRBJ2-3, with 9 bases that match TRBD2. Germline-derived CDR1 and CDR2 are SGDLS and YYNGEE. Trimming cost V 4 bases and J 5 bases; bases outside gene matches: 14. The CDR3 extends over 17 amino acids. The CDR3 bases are TGTGCCAGCAGCACCAGCGGGAGGAGGGCCGGGAAAGATACGCAGTATTTT. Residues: CASSTSGRRAGKDTQYF.

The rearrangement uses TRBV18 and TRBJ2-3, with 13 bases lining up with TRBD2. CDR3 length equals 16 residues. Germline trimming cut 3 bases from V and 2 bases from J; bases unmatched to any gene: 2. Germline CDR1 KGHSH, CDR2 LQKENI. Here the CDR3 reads CASSPGLAGSTDTQYF. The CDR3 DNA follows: TGTGCCAGCTCACCGGGACTAGCGGGGTCCACAGATACGCAGTATTTT.

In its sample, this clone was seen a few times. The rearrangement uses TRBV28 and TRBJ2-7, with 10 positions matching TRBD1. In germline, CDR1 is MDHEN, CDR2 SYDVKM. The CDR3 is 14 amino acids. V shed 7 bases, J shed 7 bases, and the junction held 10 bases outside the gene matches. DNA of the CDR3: TGTGCCAGCAAGCCCGGGGGACAGGGGTATGAGCAGTACTTC. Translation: CASKPGGQGYEQYF.

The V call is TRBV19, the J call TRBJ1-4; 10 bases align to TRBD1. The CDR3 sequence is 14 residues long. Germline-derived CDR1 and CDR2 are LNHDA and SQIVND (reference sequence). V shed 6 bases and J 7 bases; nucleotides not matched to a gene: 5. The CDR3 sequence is CASRRGQGREKLFF. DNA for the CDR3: TGTGCCAGTAGGAGGGGACAGGGGCGTGAAAAACTGTTTTTT.

CDR3 DNA sequence: TGTGCCAGCAGCTTAGGAGGGAACACTGAAGCTTTCTTT. It is translated as CASSLGGNTEAFF. The chain couples TRBV11-2 to TRBJ1-1; D is unresolved. This CDR3 is built from 13 residues. Deletions cut 1 base from V and 1 base from J, with 4 bases between. CDR1 SGHAT and CDR2 FQNNGV come from the germline V gene.

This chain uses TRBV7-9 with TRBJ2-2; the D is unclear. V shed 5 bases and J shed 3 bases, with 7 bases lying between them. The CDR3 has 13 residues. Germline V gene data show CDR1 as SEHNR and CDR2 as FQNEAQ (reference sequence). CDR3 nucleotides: TGTGCCAGCAGCCGACGGGACACCGGGGAGCTGTTTTTT. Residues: CASSRRDTGELFF.